This entry lists 14 T cell receptor beta chains sequenced from one sample in a study of tumor-infiltrating lymphocytes in glioblastoma multiforme. Three nested ARM-PCR rounds with V-beta and C-beta primers built TCRB libraries. Using its own MiXCR run on the multiplex PCR reads, TCRdb lists one record per CDR3 protein. Seen here are around 8,800 distinct CDR3 sequences, about 70% observed once, and the top ten hold about 80%. Sequencing used brain tumor tissue. The receptors stem from a male donor with glioblastoma.

This clonotype was counted at least ten times. The V gene is TRBV11-2, the J gene TRBJ2-3, with 15 nucleotides matching TRBD2. Losses at the gene ends were 4 bases for V and 2 bases for J; bases not matched to a gene: 7. The CDR3 has 18 residues. In germline, CDR1 is SGHAT, CDR2 FQNNGV. CDR3 sequence (DNA): TGTGCCAGCAGCTATTCATGGACTAGCGGGGGGGACACAGATACGCAGTATTTT. It encodes CASSYSWTSGGDTDTQYF.

This clonotype was observed many times. Given a much more abundant clone one base away, this may be a read error. The conserved phenylalanine or tryptophan is not found at the CDR3 terminus, so this likely reflects a read error. The chain recombines TRBV4-1 with TRBJ1-2; D gene uncertain. CDR3 size: 16 residues. From germline, CDR1 is MGHRA and CDR2 YSYEKL. V was trimmed by 0 bases and J by 0 bases, leaving 11 bases between them. The CDR3 region has the DNA TGCGCCAGCAGCCAAGATAGGTACAGATCTAACTATGGCTACACCCTC. This gives the protein CASSQDRYRSNYGYTL.

About this clonotype: In this CDR3 the conserved last residue, phenylalanine or tryptophan, is missing, so a read error is likely. This chain links TRBV20-1 with TRBJ2-4, with 10 bases aligning to TRBD1. Germline loops: CDR1 DFQATT, CDR2 SNEGSKA (reference sequence). The CDR3 loop spans 19 amino acids. V shed 4 bases and J 0 bases; nucleotides not matched to a gene: 15. CDR3 loop: CSANDPDRGIRKAKNIQYL. The CDR3 DNA reads TGCAGTGCTAACGACCCGGACAGGGGGATTCGGAAAGCCAAAAACATTCAGTACTTA.

V usage is TRBV29-1 and J usage is TRBJ2-1, with 7 bases aligning to TRBD2. Germline V CDR1 and CDR2: SQVTM, ANQGSEA. V gave up 7 bases and J gave up 0 bases; unmatched junction bases: 6. CDR3 length: 14 residues. CDR3 sequence: CSADLADSYNEQFF. The CDR3 region has the DNA TGCAGCGCGGATCTAGCGGACTCCTACAATGAGCAGTTCTTC.

This clonotype showed up just a few times. The chain joins TRBV12-3 or TRBV12-4 to TRBJ1-5; D may be TRBD1 (5 bases). V lost 7 bases and J 4 bases, leaving 17 bases between the germline ends. The CDR3 has 15 amino acids. Here the CDR3 reads CASNFAGTANQPQHF. The CDR3 DNA reads TGTGCCAGCAATTTTGCCGGGACGGCTAATCAGCCCCAGCATTTT.

Comment on this clonotype: A clone one base away is much larger, so this may be a read error. The V gene is TRBV11-2, the J gene TRBJ2-7, with D possibly being TRBD1 (5 bases). The V gene's germline CDR1 is SGHAT and CDR2 FQNNGV. This CDR3 has 14 amino acids. The CDR3 loop is CAGSPHTGFLEQYF. The CDR3 DNA reads as TGTGCCGGCAGCCCCCACACAGGATTCCTCGAGCAGTACTTC.

In this sample, this clonotype turned up many times. For the CDR3, the DNA is TGTGCCACCAGCGGAAACCGGAATCCCCAAGAGACCCAGTACTTC. Translation: CATSGNRNPQETQYF. V and J are TRBV15 and TRBJ2-5, with unresolved D. CDR1 and CDR2 from the germline V gene are LNHNV and YYDKDF (reference sequence). Trimming stripped 5 bases from V and 1 base from J, with 14 bases between. The CDR3 contains 15 residues.

The V call is TRBV11-3, the J call TRBJ2-5, with D possibly TRBD1 on 5 matching bases. The V gene's germline CDR1 is SGHNT and CDR2 YENEEA. V lost 2 bases, J lost 2 bases, and 12 bases lay in between. The CDR3 sequence is 15 residues long. The CDR3 protein is CASSLKGAGQETQYF. The CDR3 coding sequence is TGTGCCAGCAGCTTAAAAGGGGCAGGGCAAGAGACCCAGTACTTC.

CDR3 nucleotide sequence: TGTGCCAGCAGTAGACTAATACCTTTCTTT. Protein sequence: CASSRLIPFF. The chain employs TRBV28 and TRBJ1-1; no clear D. With 5 bases removed from V and 12 bases from J, the gap between germline ends came to 10 bases. Germline-derived CDR1 and CDR2 are MDHEN and SYDVKM. The CDR3 extends over 10 amino acids. The full variable domain, with the rest looked up from reference TRBV28 and TRBJ1-1, is DVKVTQSSRYLVKRTGEKVFLECVQDMDHENMFWYRQDPGLGLRLIYFSYDVKMKEKGDIPEGYSVSREKKERFSLILESASTNQTSMYLCASSRLIPFFGQGTRLTVV.

The chain is built from TRBV11-2 and TRBJ1-2; 9 bases map to TRBD1. Germline values: CDR1 SGHAT, CDR2 FQNNGV. The CDR3 has 14 residues. The trim removed 3 bases at V and 5 bases at J, leaving 4 bases unmatched. In DNA form, the CDR3 reads TGTGCCAGCAGCTTCGGACAGGGGCTGTATGGCTACACCTTC. This gives the protein CASSFGQGLYGYTF.

The chain uses TRBV14 and TRBJ2-1, with TRBD1 as a possible D gene (6 bases). CDR3 length equals 17 residues. The germline V gene has CDR1 SGHDN and CDR2 FVKESK. With 1 base removed from V and 8 bases from J, the gap between germline ends came to 21 bases. The CDR3 DNA sequence: TGTGCCAGCAGCCAAGTCACCAGGGGATTTGGTTACGATGAGCAGTTCTTC. This sequence encodes CASSQVTRGFGYDEQFF. Supplemented by reference TRBV14 and TRBJ2-1, the full variable domain reads EAGVTQFPSHSVIEKGQTVTLRCDPISGHDNLYWYRRVMGKEIKFLLHFVKESKQDESGMPNNRFLAERTGGTYSTLKVQPAELEDSGVYFCASSQVTRGFGYDEQFFGPGTRLTVL.

The rearrangement uses TRBV10-3 and TRBJ2-1; weak D call: TRBD2 (5 bases). CDR1 is ENHRY, CDR2 SYGVKD, per germline. The CDR3 totals 11 residues. The V end was cut by 10 bases, the J end by 7 bases, with 11 bases between. This CDR3 is CATSRGNEQFF. In DNA, the CDR3 is TGTGCCACGTCACGGGGAAATGAGCAGTTCTTC.

The CDR3, as DNA: TGTGCCAGCAGTTCAACCGGGACAGGGGGAAATGAGCAGTTCTTC. It specifies CASSSTGTGGNEQFF. This rearrangement joins TRBV28 to TRBJ2-1, with 11 nucleotides matching TRBD1. Germline V CDR1 and CDR2: MDHEN, SYDVKM. CDR3 length equals 15 residues. The ends lost 4 bases at V and 7 bases at J; junction bases unmatched: 6. Using reference TRBV28 and TRBJ2-1 for the parts outside the CDR3, the full variable domain is DVKVTQSSRYLVKRTGEKVFLECVQDMDHENMFWYRQDPGLGLRLIYFSYDVKMKEKGDIPEGYSVSREKKERFSLILESASTNQTSMYLCASSSTGTGGNEQFFGPGTRLTVL.

The chain has TRBV6-1 and TRBJ2-7; the D is unclear. There are 8 residues in the CDR3. Germline V gives CDR1 MNHNS, CDR2 SASEGT. Trimming stripped 8 bases from V and 6 bases from J, with 2 bases between. The CDR3 region is CASGEQYF. Here the CDR3 DNA reads TGTGCCAGCGGCGAGCAGTACTTC.